This T cell receptor (beta chain) came from a study of blood T cell repertoires in COVID-19. Study as a whole: Acute and convalescent COVID-19 samples came from the United States, Italy and Spain.

Germline CDR1 is DFQATT and CDR2 is SNEGSKA (reference sequence). This CDR3 region has 16 residues. Germline trimming cut 3 bases from V and 0 bases from J; bases unmatched to any gene: 6. Measured with immunoSEQ multiplex PCR; TCRdb has only the in-frame clones, and not every one. The data show roughly 140,000 clones, roughly 85% seen once. This chain links TRBV20-1 with TRBJ1-3; 9 positions agree with TRBD1. This clonotype originated in a man in his fifties with acute or convalescent COVID-19. The material sequenced was peripheral blood. CDR3 DNA sequence: TGCAGTGCTAGTGCCGGGACAGGGCTCTCTGGAAACACCATATATTTT. It yields the protein CSASAGTGLSGNTIYF.